This entry is about one T cell receptor beta chain. Its antigen specificity is not known. Base qualities are not at hand, and no much larger clone is one base apart. The data stem from a study of shared clonotypes between healthy human individuals (dated by TCRdb to 2020 to 2022). For the wider study: A few men and a couple of women, aged 18 to 49 years, made up the cohort. For each donor, CD4 naive and CD4 memory were each given three plates, CD8 naive was given two plates, and CD8 memory was given one plate. The study deeply sequenced blood TCR repertoires of about 5 healthy adults to estimate repertoire size and the extent of clonotype sharing between individuals. To increase sequencing depth and limit assay-specific biases, TCR repertoire library preparation and sequencing were carried out by different laboratories using diverse techniques. Between about 0.8 and 8.9 billion PBMCs per donor were obtained by leukapheresis.

Beyond this particular receptor, the publication reports: Sampling was restricted to blood, and TCR repertoires in tissues likely differ from the TCR repertoires found in blood. Sharing across four donors was observed for about 5% of naive CD4, 3% to 4% of naive CD8, over 2% of memory CD4, and around 0.44% of memory CD8 clonotypes. Rarefaction of sorted-subset datasets indicated incomplete sequencing despite the large sequencing depth. Pairwise subsampling led to the expectation that sequencing depth would affect the degree of clonotype sharing among donors. Naive subsets generally had larger estimated clonotype richness than memory subsets did. Because the study included only a small number of donors, the genetic and exposure-history diversity represented was limited. Higher generation probabilities were observed for clonotypes shared by all four sorted-subset donors than for non-shared clonotypes.

Using the deep immunoSEQ assay, multiplex PCR amplified TCR CDR3 regions from genomic DNA. Extracted genomic DNA from each cell subset was distributed evenly across all wells of several immunoSEQ 96-well plates, and each plate was treated as a replicate. For sorted subsets, roughly 200 ng of genomic DNA, equivalent to roughly 30,000 T cell genomes, went into each replicate PCR. Purified libraries were quantified with a Qubit 3.0 fluorometer, sized on a Bioanalyzer 2100, and re-quantified with the KAPA Library Quantification kit. A separate single-read 150-cycle Illumina NextSeq 550 flow cell was used to sequence each immunoSEQ 96-well plate. For the original study's pipeline: Because the immunoSEQ output held only junctional sequences and lacked quality scores, the filtering could not match the filtering applied to full-length reads. To assign V/J genes and CDR3, sequences were annotated using PyIR, a Python wrapper for IgBLAST v1.9, with IMGT germline references. Reads were removed for weak V/J assignments (E-value above 1e-6), missing CDR3, stop codons, out-of-frame junctions, or ambiguous translated residues. V3J clonotypes were defined as sequences sharing the same inferred V gene, J gene, and CDR3 amino acid sequence. The percentage overlap between two repertoires was calculated by dividing the number of shared unique clonotypes by the size of the smaller repertoire. RTK rarefaction, the Chao1 estimator, and Recon v2.1 estimates of unobserved clonotypes were used to assess repertoire richness. OLGA was used to compute generation probabilities for all TCRbeta clonotypes that the gDNA method yielded from four donors. The source is immuneACCESS, and TCRdb retained only in-frame sequences with V and J called. Part of the clones is not carried over; for the studies checked, unresolved V genes explain less than half of this, and the remainder is unexplained. That table gives V, J and clone size, and the DNA gave D and trimming. Recorded for this sample are approximately 620,000 clones; 97% of them occurred a single time. Around 0.06% of the sample is in the top ten clones.

Healthy HIV-negative adults with no recently reported acute infections or vaccinations were included as donors. Every donor was a Caucasian adult residing in Nashville, Tennessee, USA. CD4+ T cells were enriched by magnetic negative selection, after which naive cells were positively selected on CD45RA and the negative fraction was taken as the memory subset. After blood collection by leukapheresis, PBMCs were isolated using Ficoll-Histopaque density gradient centrifugation and then cryopreserved in the vapor phase of liquid nitrogen. Purity and quantity of every magnetically sorted T cell population were checked by analytical flow cytometry. Genomic DNA was isolated from each sorted fraction and quantified by UV absorbance on a Nanodrop 2000c. The germline V gene gives CDR1 as MDHEN and CDR2 as SYDVKM. Trimming takes 4 bases off V and 3 bases off J; junction bases not matched to a gene: 6. The CDR3 runs 15 amino acids, cysteine and phenylalanine included. CDR3 DNA is the only sequence kept; it has 45 bases, read in frame from the first base.

The source of this sequence is a woman in her twenties or thirties in good health. This chain is built from TRBV28 and TRBJ2-3; 8 nucleotides in the junction match TRBD1. Input material: naive CD4+ T cells sorted from blood. The label giving this sample's cell subset or site can be read as: CD45RA+ positively selected. DNA sequence: TGTGCCAGCAGTTCGGGACAGGATATTACAGATACGCAGTATTTT. The encoded protein is CASSSGQDITDTQYF.